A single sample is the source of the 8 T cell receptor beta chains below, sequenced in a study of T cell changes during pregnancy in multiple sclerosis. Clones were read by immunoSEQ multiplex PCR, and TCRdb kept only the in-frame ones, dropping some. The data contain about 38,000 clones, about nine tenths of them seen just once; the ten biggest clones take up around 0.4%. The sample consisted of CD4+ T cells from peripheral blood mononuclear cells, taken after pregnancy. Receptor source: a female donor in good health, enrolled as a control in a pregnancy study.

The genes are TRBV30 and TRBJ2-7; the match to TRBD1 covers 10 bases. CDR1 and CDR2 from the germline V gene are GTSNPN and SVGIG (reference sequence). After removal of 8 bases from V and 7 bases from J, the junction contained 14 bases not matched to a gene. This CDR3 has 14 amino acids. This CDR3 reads CAALPGTGVYEQYF. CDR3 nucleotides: TGTGCCGCTCTACCCGGGACAGGGGTCTATGAGCAGTACTTC.

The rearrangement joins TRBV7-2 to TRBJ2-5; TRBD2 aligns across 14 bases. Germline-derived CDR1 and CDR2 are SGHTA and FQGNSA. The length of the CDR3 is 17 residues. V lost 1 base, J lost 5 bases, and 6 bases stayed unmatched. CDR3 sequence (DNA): TGTGCCAGCAGCTTAGGGGGACTAGCGGGAGTGAGTGAGACCCAGTACTTC. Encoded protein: CASSLGGLAGVSETQYF.

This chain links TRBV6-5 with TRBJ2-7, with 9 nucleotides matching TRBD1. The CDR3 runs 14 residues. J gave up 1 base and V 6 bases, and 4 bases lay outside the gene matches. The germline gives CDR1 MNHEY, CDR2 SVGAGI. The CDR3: CASRRGQGSYEQYF. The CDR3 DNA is TGTGCCAGCAGGCGAGGACAGGGGTCCTACGAGCAGTACTTC.

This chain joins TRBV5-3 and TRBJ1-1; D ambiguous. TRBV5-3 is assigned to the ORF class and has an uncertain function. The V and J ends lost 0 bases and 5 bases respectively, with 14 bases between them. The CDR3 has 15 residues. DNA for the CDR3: TGTGCCAGAAGCTTGGTACGCGGACTGGGGACTGAAGCTTTCTTT. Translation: CARSLVRGLGTEAFF.

CDR3 loop: CASSHPLGGSNQPQHF. CDR3 sequence (DNA): TGTGCCAGTAGTCACCCGTTGGGGGGTAGCAATCAGCCCCAGCATTTT. The V call is TRBV19, the J call TRBJ1-5; possible D gene TRBD1, 5 bases. With 5 bases removed from V and 0 bases from J, the gap between germline ends came to 14 bases. From germline, CDR1 is LNHDA and CDR2 SQIVND (reference sequence). This CDR3 spans 16 amino acids.

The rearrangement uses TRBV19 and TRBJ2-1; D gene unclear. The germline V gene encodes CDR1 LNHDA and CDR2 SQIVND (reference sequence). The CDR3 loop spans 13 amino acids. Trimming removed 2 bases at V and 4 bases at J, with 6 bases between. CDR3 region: CASSISHYNEQFF. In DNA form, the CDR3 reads TGTGCCAGTAGTATAAGCCATTACAATGAGCAGTTCTTC.

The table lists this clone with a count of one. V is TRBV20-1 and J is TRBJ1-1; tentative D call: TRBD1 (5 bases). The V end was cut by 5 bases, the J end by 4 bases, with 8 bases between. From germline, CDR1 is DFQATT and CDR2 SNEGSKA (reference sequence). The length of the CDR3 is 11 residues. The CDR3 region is CSASGFTEAFF. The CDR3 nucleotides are TGCAGTGCTTCAGGGTTCACTGAAGCTTTCTTT.

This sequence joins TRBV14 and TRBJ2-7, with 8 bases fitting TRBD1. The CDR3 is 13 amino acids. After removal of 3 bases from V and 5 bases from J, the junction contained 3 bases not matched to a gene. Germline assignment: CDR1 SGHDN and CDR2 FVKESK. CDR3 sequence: CASSHRTGNEQYF. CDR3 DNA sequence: TGTGCCAGCAGCCATAGGACAGGGAACGAGCAGTACTTC.